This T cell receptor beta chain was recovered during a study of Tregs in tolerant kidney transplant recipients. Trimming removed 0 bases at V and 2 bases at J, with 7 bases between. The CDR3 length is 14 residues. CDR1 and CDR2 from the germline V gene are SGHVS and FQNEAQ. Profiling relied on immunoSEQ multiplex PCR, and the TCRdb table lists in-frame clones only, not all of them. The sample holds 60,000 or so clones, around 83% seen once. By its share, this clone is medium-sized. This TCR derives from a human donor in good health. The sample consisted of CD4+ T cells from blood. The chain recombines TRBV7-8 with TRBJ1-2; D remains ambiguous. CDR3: CASSLAEENYGYTF. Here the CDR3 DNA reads TGTGCCAGCAGCTTAGCGGAGGAGAACTATGGCTACACCTTC.